The 8 T cell receptor beta chains reported below all come from one sample, sequenced in a study of T cells in Graves' hyperthyroidism and ophthalmopathy. Amplification of TCR beta CDR3 regions used RNA as the template. The TCR CDR3 first-round RT-PCR relied on the HTBI primer set. Each CDR3 protein gets one entry after TCRdb re-called the multiplex PCR reads with MiXCR. Here the sample spans fewer than 750,000 distinct CDR3 sequences, approximately 14% being singletons. The sequenced material came from blood. Source of these receptors: a woman in her forties or fifties with Graves' ophthalmopathy.

This clonotype was observed at least ten times. The chain uses TRBV24-1 and TRBJ2-7; D ambiguous. Trimming removed 5 bases at V and 2 bases at J, with 12 bases between. This CDR3 has 14 residues. CDR1 and CDR2 from the germline V gene are KGHDR and SFDVKD. The CDR3 spells CATSASDFAYEQYF. CDR3 bases: TGTGCCACCAGTGCATCGGATTTTGCCTACGAGCAGTACTTC.

This clonotype occurred many times. This chain uses TRBV20-1 with TRBJ1-1; D unresolved. Germline V gene lookup returns CDR1 DFQATT and CDR2 SNEGSKA (reference sequence). Between the trimmed V and J ends, which lost 6 bases and 2 bases, there was a span of 7 bases. The CDR3 covers 11 residues. In DNA form, the CDR3 reads TGCAGTGCCGGCCGAAACACTGAAGCTTTCTTT. Translated, it gives CSAGRNTEAFF.

This clonotype was counted at least ten times. The chain combines TRBV6-6 with TRBJ2-3, with a tentative D call TRBD2 (6 bases). Trimming took 2 bases from V and 6 from J, leaving 9 bases between them. CDR1 is MNHNY, CDR2 SVGAGI, per germline (reference sequence). This CDR3 comprises 13 residues. CDR3 residues: CASSYGLRDTQYF. The CDR3, as DNA: TGTGCCAGCAGTTACGGACTACGGGATACGCAGTATTTT.

This clonotype has a handful of counts. In DNA, the CDR3 is TGTGCCACCAGGCAGGGCCCATCGGGAGAGCAGTACTTC. It yields the protein CATRQGPSGEQYF. This chain links TRBV24-1 with TRBJ2-7; either TRBD1 or TRBD2 may fit D (5 bases each). This CDR3 spans 13 amino acids. In germline, CDR1 is KGHDR, CDR2 SFDVKD. Trimming left V 7 bases short and J 7 bases short, with 16 bases between.

This clonotype was observed a handful of times. The genes are TRBV6-1 and TRBJ2-6; 9 bases fit TRBD1. The J segment lost 1 base and the V segment lost 5 bases, leaving 9 bases of the junction unmatched. CDR3 length: 18 amino acids. Germline V CDR1 and CDR2: MNHNS, SASEGT. This chain's CDR3 is CASSPPGTGTSGANVLTF. The CDR3 DNA reads TGTGCCAGCAGTCCCCCGGGGACAGGGACGTCTGGGGCCAACGTCCTGACTTTC.

CDR3 region: CASSQGSGGDNEQFF. CDR3 DNA: TGTGCCAGCAGCCAAGGTTCAGGAGGGGACAATGAGCAGTTCTTC. V gene TRBV4-2 combines with J gene TRBJ2-1, with D perhaps matching TRBD2 (6 bases). Germline-derived CDR1 and CDR2 are LGHNA and YNFKEQ. Deletions cut 1 base from V and 5 bases from J, with 12 bases between. There are 15 residues in the CDR3.

This clonotype has only a few counts. V and J are TRBV18 and TRBJ1-3; D is uncertain. The CDR3 extends over 17 amino acids. Trimming took 3 bases from V and 0 from J, leaving 15 bases between them. From germline, CDR1 is KGHSH and CDR2 LQKENI. In DNA, the CDR3 is TGTGCCAGCTCACCGTTTCCGGCAGATATCTCTGGAAACACCATATATTTT. This encodes CASSPFPADISGNTIYF.

This clonotype has a count of ten or more. V is TRBV6-2 or TRBV6-3 and J is TRBJ1-5; D remains ambiguous. The CDR3 sequence is 17 residues long. CDR1 is MNHEY, CDR2 SVGEGT, per germline. Trimming removed 5 bases at V and 6 bases at J, with 23 bases between. The CDR3, as DNA: TGTGCCAGCAGTCATAGGGCCGTACTAAGGAGCCGTCAGCCCCAGCATTTT. Encoded protein: CASSHRAVLRSRQPQHF.